This is a list of T cell receptor beta chains from one sample in a study of blood T cells in healthy people across ages. TCRdb re-derived calls from the 5' RACE reads in MiXCR, one entry per CDR3 protein. The sample carries 1.5 million to 2 million distinct CDR3 sequences, over 25% recorded once. The sample consisted of blood. Every receptor here comes from a woman aged 25 to 45 in good health. The CDR3 runs from the conserved cysteine through the conserved F or W. D genes are given only for firm matches. A row's size may be missing; if present it is once, few, many or a size class.

>few|TRBV29-1|17|TRBJ2-1|TRBD2
CSVEGQTSGGSYNEQFF
TGCAGCGTTGAGGGCCAGACTAGCGGGGGGTCTTACAATGAGCAGTTCTTC
>NA|TRBV4-3|17|TRBJ2-7|NA
CASNQDWAAGGCYEQYF
TGCGCCAGCAACCAAGATTGGGCCGCAGGGGGGTGTTACGAGCAGTACTTC
>few|TRBV20-1|16|TRBJ2-2|TRBD2
CSARDRGRENTGELFF
TGCAGTGCTAGAGATCGGGGGAGGGAGAACACCGGGGAGCTGTTTTTT
>NA|TRBV29-1|12|TRBJ2-7|NA
CSVFWDSYEQYF
TGCAGCGTCTTCTGGGACTCCTACGAGCAGTACTTC
>NA|TRBV24-1|15|TRBJ2-1|TRBD1
CATSEMGQGRETQFF
TGTGCCACCAGTGAGATGGGACAGGGCAGGGAGACCCAGTTCTTC
>many|TRBV4-1|15|TRBJ1-2|NA
CASSHPPGFDYGYTF
TGCGCCAGCAGCCACCCCCCGGGTTTCGACTATGGCTACACCTTC
>NA|TRBV5-1|15|TRBJ2-7|NA
CASSSSGGGRYEQYF
TGCGCCAGCAGCTCGTCGGGTGGGGGAAGATACGAGCAGTACTTC
>few|TRBV5-5|15|TRBJ2-7|NA
CASSFSRDVTYEQYF
TGTGCCAGCAGCTTTTCCCGGGACGTTACCTACGAGCAGTACTTC
>many|TRBV5-1|14|TRBJ2-2|TRBD1
CASSRTGDTGELFF
TGCGCCAGCAGCCGGACAGGGGACACCGGGGAGCTGTTTTTT
>NA|TRBV28|15|TRBJ2-3|NA
CASSANQGLVDTQYF
TGTGCCAGCAGTGCGAACCAGGGGCTAGTAGATACGCAGTATTTT
>NA|TRBV12-3/TRBV12-4|17|TRBJ1-2|TRBD1
CASSSRSDRVTNYGYTF
TGTGCCAGCAGTTCGAGGTCGGACAGGGTGACTAACTATGGCTACACCTTC
>NA|TRBV10-1|16|TRBJ2-3|NA
CASSESRGGLRDTQYF
TGCGCCAGCAGTGAGTCGAGGGGGGGTCTTAGGGATACGCAGTATTTT
>NA|TRBV24-1|13|TRBJ1-2|NA
CATSGTANYDYTF
TGTGCCACCAGTGGGACAGCTAACTATGACTACACCTTC
>NA|TRBV29-1|12|TRBJ1-2|NA
CSGVSGNYGYTF
TGCAGCGGGGTCTCAGGGAACTATGGCTACACCTTC
>NA|TRBV6-2/TRBV6-3|12|TRBJ2-7|NA
CASRRGAYEQYF
TGTGCCAGCAGGAGGGGTGCCTACGAGCAGTACTTC
>many|TRBV6-5|15|TRBJ2-7|NA
CASSYSRGEGSEQYF
TGTGCCAGCAGTTACTCGAGGGGGGAGGGGAGCGAGCAGTACTTC
>NA|TRBV4-3|15|TRBJ2-3|NA
CASSQLAQSTDTQYF
TGCGCCAGCAGCCAGCTGGCTCAGAGCACAGATACGCAGTATTTT
>NA|TRBV7-2|19|TRBJ2-7|NA
CASSLASGTLDWYSYEQYF
TGTGCCAGCAGCTTAGCCTCCGGGACACTGGACTGGTACTCCTACGAGCAGTACTTC